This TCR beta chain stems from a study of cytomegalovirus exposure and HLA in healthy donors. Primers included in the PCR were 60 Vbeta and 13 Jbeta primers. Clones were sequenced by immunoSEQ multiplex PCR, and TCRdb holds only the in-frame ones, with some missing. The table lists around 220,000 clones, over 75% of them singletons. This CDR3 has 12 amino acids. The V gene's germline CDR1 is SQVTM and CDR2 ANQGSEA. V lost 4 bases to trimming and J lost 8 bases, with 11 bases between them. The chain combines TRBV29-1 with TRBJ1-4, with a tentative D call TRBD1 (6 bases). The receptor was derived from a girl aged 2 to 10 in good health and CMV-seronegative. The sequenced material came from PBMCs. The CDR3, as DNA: TGCAGCGTTGTTACAGGGTACGAAAAACTGTTTTTT. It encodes CSVVTGYEKLFF.